These T cell receptor beta chains were read from a single sample in a study of T cells expressing NK-cell markers. One entry per CDR3 protein, without DNA, is what TCRdb gives after re-calling the 5' RACE reads. This sample lists about 430,000 distinct CDR3 sequences; its ten largest clones have 1.4%. Sequencing was carried out using blood T cells: a sorted CD56 or NKG2C T cell subset, CD4+ or CD8+ T cells, or bulk PBMC T cells (not recorded which). Receptor source: a woman aged 45 to 65 in good health. Each CDR3 is given with its conserved first and last residue. Each record gives: CDR3 protein, V gene, J gene.

CASSPPPRNNEQFF	TRBV18	TRBJ2-1
CASSASLGPGANVLTF	TRBV11-3	TRBJ2-6
CASSWNTGVGELFF	TRBV5-6	TRBJ2-2
CASSQGAGQNIQYF	TRBV3-1	TRBJ2-4
CASSQSSAGPRGSEQFF	TRBV23-1	TRBJ2-1
CASIHVDSGELFF	TRBV28	TRBJ2-2
CSALEGTKRASQNIQYF	TRBV20-1	TRBJ2-4
CASSTRTSGRGTQYF	TRBV11-3	TRBJ2-3
CASSQEITGVYNEQFF	TRBV4-1	TRBJ2-1
CASRGRPKRGDEQFF	TRBV2	TRBJ2-1
CASSLAPGTNNEQFF	TRBV5-1	TRBJ2-1
CASSQDLFGAVGYTF	TRBV4-1	TRBJ1-2
CASSWKGGGKETQYF	TRBV25-1	TRBJ2-5
CASSPLYEGRISSYNEQFF	TRBV3-1	TRBJ2-1
CASSERTGLNTEAFF	TRBV10-2	TRBJ1-1
CASSHRDSIYEQYF	TRBV6-4	TRBJ2-7
CATSRDNRGSPIQYF	TRBV15	TRBJ2-4
CASSSVVGGYTF	TRBV6-6	TRBJ1-2
CASSDPGTSGSSYNEQFF	TRBV6-4	TRBJ2-1
CASTTSGTYNEQFF	TRBV27	TRBJ2-1
CSVGSGLAKNIQYF	TRBV29-1	TRBJ2-4
CASSQEGGMPQHF	TRBV4-1	TRBJ1-5
CASSPSTPGASRGINYGYTF	TRBV5-1	TRBJ1-2
CASSSPGLAGGGETQYF	TRBV7-3	TRBJ2-5
CASSPEATSNTGELFF	TRBV7-2	TRBJ2-2
CASSPTGGRKSTDTQYF	TRBV7-9	TRBJ2-3
CSVGQGYGGELFF	TRBV29-1	TRBJ2-2
CASSPIDRDFYNEQFF	TRBV28	TRBJ2-1
CASSFALLVTGELFF	TRBV7-2	TRBJ2-2
CASSLGGGSGTGELFF	TRBV12-3/TRBV12-4	TRBJ2-2
CASSLVSATTDTQYF	TRBV5-1	TRBJ2-3
CSVISGTDTQYF	TRBV29-1	TRBJ2-3
CASSFPAGGVQETQYF	TRBV5-1	TRBJ2-5
CASSQVVSAGAYNEQFF	TRBV4-1	TRBJ2-1
CASSQNLRASNSTEAFF	TRBV4-1	TRBJ1-1
CASRTGLLAGGNYNEQFF	TRBV5-1	TRBJ2-1
CAIRRTSGSQDEQFF	TRBV10-3	TRBJ2-1
CASSFRRDERKAFF	TRBV28	TRBJ1-1
CASSLGQGYSIQYF	TRBV2	TRBJ2-4
CASSGFARESYEQYF	TRBV27	TRBJ2-7
CSARTTVGYTF	TRBV20-1	TRBJ1-2
CASSLIRGGTGESDTQYF	TRBV7-9	TRBJ2-3